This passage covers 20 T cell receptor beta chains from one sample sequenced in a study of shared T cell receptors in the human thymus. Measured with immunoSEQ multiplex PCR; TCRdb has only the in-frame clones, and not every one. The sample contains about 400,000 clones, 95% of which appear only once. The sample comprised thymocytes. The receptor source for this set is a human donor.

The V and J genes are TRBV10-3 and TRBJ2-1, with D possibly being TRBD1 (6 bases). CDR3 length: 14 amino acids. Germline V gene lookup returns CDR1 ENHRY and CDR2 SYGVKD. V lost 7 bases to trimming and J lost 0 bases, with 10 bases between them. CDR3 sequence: CAIKDRYSYNEQFF. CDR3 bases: TGTGCCATCAAGGACAGATACTCCTACAATGAGCAGTTCTTC.

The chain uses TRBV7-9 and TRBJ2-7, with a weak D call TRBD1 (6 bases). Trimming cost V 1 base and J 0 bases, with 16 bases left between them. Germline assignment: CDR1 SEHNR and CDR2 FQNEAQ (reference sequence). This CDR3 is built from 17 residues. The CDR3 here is CASSLGQAGPNSYEQYF. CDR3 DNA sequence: TGTGCCAGCAGCTTAGGACAGGCAGGACCAAACTCCTACGAGCAGTACTTC. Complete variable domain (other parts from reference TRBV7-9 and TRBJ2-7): DTGVSQNPRHKITKRGQNVTFRCDPISEHNRLYWYRQTLGQGPEFLTYFQNEAQLEKSRLLSDRFSAERPKGSFSTLEIQRTEQGDSAMYLCASSLGQAGPNSYEQYFGPGTRLTVT.

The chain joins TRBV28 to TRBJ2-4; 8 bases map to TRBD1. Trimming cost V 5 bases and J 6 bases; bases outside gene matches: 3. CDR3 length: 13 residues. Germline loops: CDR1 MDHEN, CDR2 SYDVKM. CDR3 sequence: CASSGTGLNIQYF. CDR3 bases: TGTGCCAGCAGTGGGACAGGTCTAAACATTCAGTACTTC.

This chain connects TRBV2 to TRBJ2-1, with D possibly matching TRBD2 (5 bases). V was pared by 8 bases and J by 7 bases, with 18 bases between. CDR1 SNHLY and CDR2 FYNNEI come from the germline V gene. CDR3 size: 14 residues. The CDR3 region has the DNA TGTGCCAGCGGCGCGACGGGGTGGAGGAATGAGCAGTTCTTC. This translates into CASGATGWRNEQFF. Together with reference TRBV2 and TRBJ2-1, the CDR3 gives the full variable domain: EPEVTQTPSHQVTQMGQEVILRCVPISNHLYFYWYRQILGQKVEFLVSFYNNEISEKSEIFDDQFSVERPDGSNFTLKIRSTKLEDSAMYFCASGATGWRNEQFFGPGTRLTVL.

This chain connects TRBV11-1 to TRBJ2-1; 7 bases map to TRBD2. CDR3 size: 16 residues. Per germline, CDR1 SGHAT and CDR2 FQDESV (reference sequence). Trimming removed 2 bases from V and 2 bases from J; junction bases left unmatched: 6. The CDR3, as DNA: TGTGCCAGCAGCTTAAGGCGGGAGTCCCCCTACAATGAGCAGTTCTTC. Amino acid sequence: CASSLRRESPYNEQFF.

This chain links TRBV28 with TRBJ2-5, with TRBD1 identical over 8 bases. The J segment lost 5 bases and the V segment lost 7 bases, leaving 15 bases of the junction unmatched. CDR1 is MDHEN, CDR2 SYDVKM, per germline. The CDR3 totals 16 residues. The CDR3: CASNRSATGEGETQYF. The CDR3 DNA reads TGTGCCAGCAATCGATCCGCGACAGGGGAAGGGGAGACCCAGTACTTC.

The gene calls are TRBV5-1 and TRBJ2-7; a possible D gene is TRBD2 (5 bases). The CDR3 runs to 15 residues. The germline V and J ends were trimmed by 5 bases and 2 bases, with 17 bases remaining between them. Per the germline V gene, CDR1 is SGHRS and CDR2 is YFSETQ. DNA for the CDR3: TGCGCCAGCAGTGTGACATCTCGGAGGACCTACGAGCAGTACTTC. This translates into CASSVTSRRTYEQYF.

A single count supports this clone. CDR3 DNA: TGCGCCAGCAGCCCAACTCACCGGGACAGGGGATTAGTCGAGGAGACCCAGTACTTC. Amino acids: CASSPTHRDRGLVEETQYF. V gene TRBV4-1 combines with J gene TRBJ2-5; TRBD1 matches at 10 bases. This CDR3 has 19 amino acids. CDR1 and CDR2 (germline): MGHRA, YSYEKL. Germline trimming cut 4 bases from V and 5 bases from J; bases unmatched to any gene: 19.

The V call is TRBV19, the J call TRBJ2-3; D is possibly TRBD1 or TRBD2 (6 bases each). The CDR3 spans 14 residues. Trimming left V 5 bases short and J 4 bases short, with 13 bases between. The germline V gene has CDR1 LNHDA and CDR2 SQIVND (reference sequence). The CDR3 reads CASSYGGGADTQYF. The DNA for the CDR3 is TGTGCCAGTAGTTACGGGGGCGGGGCAGATACGCAGTATTTT.

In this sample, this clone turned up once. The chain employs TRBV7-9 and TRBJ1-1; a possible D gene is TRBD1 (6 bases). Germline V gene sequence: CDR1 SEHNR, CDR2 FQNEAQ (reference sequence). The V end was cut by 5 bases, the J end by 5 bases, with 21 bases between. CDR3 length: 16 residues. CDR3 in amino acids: CASSLFLQGGWTEAFF. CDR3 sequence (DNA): TGTGCCAGCAGCCTATTTCTACAGGGAGGGTGGACTGAAGCTTTCTTT.

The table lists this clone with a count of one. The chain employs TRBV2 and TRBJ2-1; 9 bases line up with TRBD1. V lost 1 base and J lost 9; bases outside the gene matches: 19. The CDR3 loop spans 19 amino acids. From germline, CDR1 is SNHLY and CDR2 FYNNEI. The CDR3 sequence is CASSEDPSRDRELTSEQFF. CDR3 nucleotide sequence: TGTGCCAGCAGTGAAGACCCCTCCCGGGACAGGGAATTAACTAGTGAGCAGTTCTTC.

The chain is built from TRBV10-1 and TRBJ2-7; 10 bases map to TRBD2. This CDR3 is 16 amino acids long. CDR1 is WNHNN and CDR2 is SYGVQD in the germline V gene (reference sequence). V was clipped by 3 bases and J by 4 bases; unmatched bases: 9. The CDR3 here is CASSELSSGRPYEQYF. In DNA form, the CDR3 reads TGCGCCAGCAGTGAACTATCTAGCGGGAGACCTTACGAGCAGTACTTC.

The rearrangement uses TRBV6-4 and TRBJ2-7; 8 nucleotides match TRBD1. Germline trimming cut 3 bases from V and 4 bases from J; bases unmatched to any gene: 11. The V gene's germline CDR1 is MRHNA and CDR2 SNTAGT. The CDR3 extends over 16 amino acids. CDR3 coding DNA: TGTGCCAGCAGTGAGATGACAGGGGATAATCTTTACGAGCAGTACTTC. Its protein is CASSEMTGDNLYEQYF.

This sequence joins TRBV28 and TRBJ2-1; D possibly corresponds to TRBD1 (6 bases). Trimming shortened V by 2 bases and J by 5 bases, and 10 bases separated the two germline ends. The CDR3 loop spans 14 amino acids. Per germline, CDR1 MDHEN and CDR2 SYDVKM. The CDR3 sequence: CASSLGQGNNEQFF. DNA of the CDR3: TGTGCCAGCAGTTTAGGGCAGGGGAACAATGAGCAGTTCTTC.

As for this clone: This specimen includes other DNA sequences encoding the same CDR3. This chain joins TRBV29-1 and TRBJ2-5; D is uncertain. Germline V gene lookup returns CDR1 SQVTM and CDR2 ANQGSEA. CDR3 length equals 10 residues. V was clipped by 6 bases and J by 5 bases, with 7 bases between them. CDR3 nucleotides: TGCAGCGTCGATGGGGAGACCCAGTACTTC. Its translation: CSVDGETQYF.

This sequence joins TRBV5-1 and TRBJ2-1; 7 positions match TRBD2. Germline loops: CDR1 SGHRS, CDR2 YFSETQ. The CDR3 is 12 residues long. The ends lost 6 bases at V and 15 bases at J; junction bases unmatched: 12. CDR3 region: CASNTQGGAPFF. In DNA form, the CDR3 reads TGCGCCAGCAACACCCAGGGAGGGGCGCCGTTCTTC.

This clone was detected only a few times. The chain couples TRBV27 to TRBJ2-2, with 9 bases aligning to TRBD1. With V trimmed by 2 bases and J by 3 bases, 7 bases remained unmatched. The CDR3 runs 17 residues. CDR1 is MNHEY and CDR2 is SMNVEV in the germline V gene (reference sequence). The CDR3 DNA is TGTGCCAGCAGTTTAAGGAACAGGGGGCGCGACACCGGGGAGCTGTTTTTT. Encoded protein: CASSLRNRGRDTGELFF.

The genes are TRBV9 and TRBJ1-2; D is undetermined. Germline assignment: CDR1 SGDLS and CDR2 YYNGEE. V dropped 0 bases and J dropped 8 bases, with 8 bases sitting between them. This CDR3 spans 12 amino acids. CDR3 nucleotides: TGTGCCAGCAGCGTAGAGGAAGTCGGCTACACCTTC. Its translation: CASSVEEVGYTF.

CDR3 sequence: CASSIPTSSSGNTIYF. As DNA, the CDR3 is TGTGCCAGCAGCATCCCCACTTCGAGCTCTGGAAACACCATATATTTT. The chain carries TRBV7-9 and TRBJ1-3; no clear D. Deletions cut 5 bases from V and 0 bases from J, with 14 bases between. The CDR3 sequence is 16 residues long. CDR1 and CDR2 (germline): SEHNR, FQNEAQ (reference sequence).

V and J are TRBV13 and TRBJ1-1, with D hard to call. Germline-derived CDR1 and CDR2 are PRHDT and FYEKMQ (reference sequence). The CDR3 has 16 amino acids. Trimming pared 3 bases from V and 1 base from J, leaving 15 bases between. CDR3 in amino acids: CASSLDPPGGNTEAFF. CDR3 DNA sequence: TGTGCCAGCAGCTTGGACCCCCCCGGAGGGAACACTGAAGCTTTCTTT. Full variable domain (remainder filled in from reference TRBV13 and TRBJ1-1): AAGVIQSPRHLIKEKRETATLKCYPIPRHDTVYWYQQGPGQDPQFLISFYEKMQSDKGSIPDRFSAQQFSDYHSELNMSSLELGDSALYFCASSLDPPGGNTEAFFGQGTRLTVV.